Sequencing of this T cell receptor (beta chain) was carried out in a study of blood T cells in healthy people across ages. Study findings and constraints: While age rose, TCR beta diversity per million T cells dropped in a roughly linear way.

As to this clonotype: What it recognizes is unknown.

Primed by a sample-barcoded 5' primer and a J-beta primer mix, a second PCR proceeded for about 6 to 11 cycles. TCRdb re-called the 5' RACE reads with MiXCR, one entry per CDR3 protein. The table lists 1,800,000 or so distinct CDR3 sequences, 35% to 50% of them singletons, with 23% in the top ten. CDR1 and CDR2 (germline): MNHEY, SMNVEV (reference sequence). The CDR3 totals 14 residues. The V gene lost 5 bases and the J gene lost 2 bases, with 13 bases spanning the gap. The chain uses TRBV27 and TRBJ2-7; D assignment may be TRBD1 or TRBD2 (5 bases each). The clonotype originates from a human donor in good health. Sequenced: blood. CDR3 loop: CASSGTRQTYEQYF. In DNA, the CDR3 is TGTGCCAGCAGTGGGACCCGACAGACCTACGAGCAGTACTTC.